The rows below give T cell receptor beta chains drawn from one sample of a study of cytotoxic CD8 clonotypes in ibrutinib-treated CLL. Profiled with immunoSEQ multiplex PCR; TCRdb holds only in-frame clones, not every one. This sample has 100,000 to 150,000 clones, with 80% to 90% found just once. This material consisted of PBMCs, taken after 24 months of ibrutinib treatment. Receptors originate from a human donor with chronic lymphocytic leukemia. Each CDR3 is given with its conserved first and last residue. Each record gives: J gene, clone size, V gene, D gene, CDR3 DNA, CDR3 protein. D genes are given only for firm matches. Clone size, where shown, is once, few, many, or a class for clones that have expanded.

>TRBJ2-7|-|TRBV10-1|-
TGCGCCAGCCGGGAGCCCCATGGCCCTATGCGGGAGCAGTACTTC
CASREPHGPMREQYF
>TRBJ2-1|-|TRBV7-8|-
TGTGCCAGCAGCTTAGATGGTAGCGCGTTGGGCTCCTACAATGAGCAGTTCTTC
CASSLDGSALGSYNEQFF
>TRBJ1-2|-|TRBV28|-
TGTGCCAGCAGCTTGGTTACCTCCCCAGGCTACACCTTC
CASSLVTSPGYTF
>TRBJ1-5|-|TRBV19|-
TGTGCCAGTAGTCACAGGAGAGACCAGCCCCAGCATTTT
CASSHRRDQPQHF
>TRBJ2-5|-|TRBV19|-
TGTGCCAGTAGCTCAAACCGGGGGGCAGGGGAGACCCAGTACTTC
CASSSNRGAGETQYF
>TRBJ1-2|once|TRBV30|TRBD1
TGTGCCCCCCTCCCCCCGCAGGGGGTAATCTATGGCTACACCTTC
CAPLPPQGVIYGYTF
>TRBJ2-5|-|TRBV5-1|-
TGCGCCAGCAGCTTGGGGTCAGGCACCTCCCAAGAGACCCAGTACTTC
CASSLGSGTSQETQYF
>TRBJ2-1|-|TRBV2|-
TGTGCCAGCAGTCTACTAGGAATCTACAATGAGCAGTTCTTC
CASSLLGIYNEQFF
>TRBJ1-5|once|TRBV5-6|TRBD1
TGTGCCAGCATCCGCGAGCCGGGACAGGGTCAGCCCCAGCATTTT
CASIREPGQGQPQHF
>TRBJ1-3|-|TRBV7-2|-
TGTGCCAGCAGCCCCGACCGGGACATAACAGGAAACACCATATATTTT
CASSPDRDITGNTIYF